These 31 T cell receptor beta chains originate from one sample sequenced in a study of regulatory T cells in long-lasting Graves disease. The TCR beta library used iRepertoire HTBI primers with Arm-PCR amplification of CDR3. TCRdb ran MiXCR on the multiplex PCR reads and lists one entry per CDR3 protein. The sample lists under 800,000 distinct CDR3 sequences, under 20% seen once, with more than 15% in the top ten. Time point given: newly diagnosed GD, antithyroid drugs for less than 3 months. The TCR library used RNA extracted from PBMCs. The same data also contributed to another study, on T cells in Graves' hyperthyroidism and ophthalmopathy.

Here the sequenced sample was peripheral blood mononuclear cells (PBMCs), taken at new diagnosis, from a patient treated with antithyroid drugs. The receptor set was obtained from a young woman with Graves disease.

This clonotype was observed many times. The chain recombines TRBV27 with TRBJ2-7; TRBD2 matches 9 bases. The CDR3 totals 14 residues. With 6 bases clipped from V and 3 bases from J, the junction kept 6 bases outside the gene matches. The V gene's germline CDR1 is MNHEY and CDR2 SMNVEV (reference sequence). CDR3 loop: CASRTSGRIYEQYF. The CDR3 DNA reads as TGTGCCAGCAGGACTAGCGGTCGAATCTACGAGCAGTACTTC.

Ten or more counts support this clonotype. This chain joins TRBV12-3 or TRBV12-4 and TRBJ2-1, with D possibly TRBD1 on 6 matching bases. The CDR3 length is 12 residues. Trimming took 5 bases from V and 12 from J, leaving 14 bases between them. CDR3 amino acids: CASSEGDHGQFF. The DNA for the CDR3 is TGTGCCAGCAGTGAGGGGGATCATGGGCAGTTCTTC.

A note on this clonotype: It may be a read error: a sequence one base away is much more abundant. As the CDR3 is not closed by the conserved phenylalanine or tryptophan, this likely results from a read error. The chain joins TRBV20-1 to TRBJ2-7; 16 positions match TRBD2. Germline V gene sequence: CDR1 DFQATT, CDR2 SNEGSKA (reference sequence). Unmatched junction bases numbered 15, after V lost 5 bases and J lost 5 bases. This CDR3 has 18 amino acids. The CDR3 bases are TGCAGTGCTTCCCCCGGGACTAGCGGGAGGGCCGTTCCCGACGAGCAGTACTCC. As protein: CSASPGTSGRAVPDEQYS.

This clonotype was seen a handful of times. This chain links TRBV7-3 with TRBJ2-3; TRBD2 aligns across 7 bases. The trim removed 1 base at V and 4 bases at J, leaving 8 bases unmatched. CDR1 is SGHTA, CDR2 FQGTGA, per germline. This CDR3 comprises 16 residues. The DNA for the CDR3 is TGTGCCAGCAGCTTAAGGGGCGGGAGAGGGGCAGATACGCAGTATTTT. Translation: CASSLRGGRGADTQYF.

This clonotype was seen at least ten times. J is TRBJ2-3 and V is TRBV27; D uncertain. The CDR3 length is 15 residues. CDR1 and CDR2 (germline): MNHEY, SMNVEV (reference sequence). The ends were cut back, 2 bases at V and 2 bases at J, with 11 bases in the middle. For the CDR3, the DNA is TGTGCCAGCAGTTTACGGCCTGGAACCACAGATACGCAGTATTTT. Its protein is CASSLRPGTTDTQYF.

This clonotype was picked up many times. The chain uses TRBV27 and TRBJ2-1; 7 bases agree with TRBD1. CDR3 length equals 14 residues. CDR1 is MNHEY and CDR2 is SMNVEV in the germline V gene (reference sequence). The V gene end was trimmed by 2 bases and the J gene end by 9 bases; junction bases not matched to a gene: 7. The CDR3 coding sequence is TGTGCCAGCAGTTTAATACAGGGGAGAGGTGAGCAGTTCTTC. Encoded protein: CASSLIQGRGEQFF.

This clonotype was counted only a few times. CDR3 protein: CASIDLSSGNTIYF. The CDR3 bases are TGTGCCAGTATCGACCTTAGCTCTGGAAACACCATATATTTT. The chain uses TRBV19 and TRBJ1-3; unclear D gene. Trimming cost V 7 bases and J 0 bases, with 10 bases left between them. Germline lookup yields CDR1 LNHDA and CDR2 SQIVND (reference sequence). The CDR3 runs to 14 residues. Using reference TRBV19 and TRBJ1-3 for the parts outside the CDR3, the full variable domain is DGGITQSPKYLFRKEGQNVTLSCEQNLNHDAMYWYRQDPGQGLRLIYYSQIVNDFQKGDIAEGYSVSREKKESFPLTVTSAQKNPTAFYLCASIDLSSGNTIYFGEGSWLTVV.

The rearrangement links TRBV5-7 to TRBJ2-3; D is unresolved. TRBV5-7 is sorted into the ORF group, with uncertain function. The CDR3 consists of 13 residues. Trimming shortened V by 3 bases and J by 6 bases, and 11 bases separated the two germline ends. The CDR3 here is CASSWLNLDTQYF. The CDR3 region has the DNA TGTGCCAGCAGCTGGTTAAACCTGGATACGCAGTATTTT.

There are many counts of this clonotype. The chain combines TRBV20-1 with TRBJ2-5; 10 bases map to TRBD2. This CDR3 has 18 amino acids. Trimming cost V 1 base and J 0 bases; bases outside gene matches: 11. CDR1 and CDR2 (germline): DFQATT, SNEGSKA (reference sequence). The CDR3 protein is CSARGASGSQWYQETQYF. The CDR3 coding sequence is TGCAGTGCTAGAGGAGCTAGCGGGAGTCAGTGGTACCAAGAGACCCAGTACTTC.

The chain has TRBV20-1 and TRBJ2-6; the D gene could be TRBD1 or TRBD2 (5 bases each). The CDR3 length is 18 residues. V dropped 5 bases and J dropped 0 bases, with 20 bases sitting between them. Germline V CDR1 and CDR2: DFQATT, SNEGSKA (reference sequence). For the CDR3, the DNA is TGCAGTGCTCTTAAAGACGGGACGGAGAGCTCTGGGGCCAACGTCCTGACTTTC. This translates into CSALKDGTESSGANVLTF.

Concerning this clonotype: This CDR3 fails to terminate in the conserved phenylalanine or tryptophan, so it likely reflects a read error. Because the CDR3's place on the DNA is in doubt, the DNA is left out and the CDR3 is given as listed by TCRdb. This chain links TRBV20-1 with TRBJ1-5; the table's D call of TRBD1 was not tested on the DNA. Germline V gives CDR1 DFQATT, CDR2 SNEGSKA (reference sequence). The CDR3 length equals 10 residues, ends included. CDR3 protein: CSASPPGGVG.

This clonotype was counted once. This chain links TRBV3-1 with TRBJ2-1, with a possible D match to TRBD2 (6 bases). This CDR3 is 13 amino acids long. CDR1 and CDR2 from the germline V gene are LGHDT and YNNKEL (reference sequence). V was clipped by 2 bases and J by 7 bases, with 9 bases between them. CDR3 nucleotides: TGTGCCAGCAGCCAAACTAGCAGAAATGAGCAGTTCTTC. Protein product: CASSQTSRNEQFF.

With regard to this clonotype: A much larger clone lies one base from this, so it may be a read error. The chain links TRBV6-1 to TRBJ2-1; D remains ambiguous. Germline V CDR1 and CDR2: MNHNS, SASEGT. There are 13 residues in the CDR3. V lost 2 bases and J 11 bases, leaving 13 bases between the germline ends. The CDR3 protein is CASSEPVRHKQFF. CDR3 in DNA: TGTGCCAGCAGTGAACCTGTGAGGCATAAGCAGTTCTTC.

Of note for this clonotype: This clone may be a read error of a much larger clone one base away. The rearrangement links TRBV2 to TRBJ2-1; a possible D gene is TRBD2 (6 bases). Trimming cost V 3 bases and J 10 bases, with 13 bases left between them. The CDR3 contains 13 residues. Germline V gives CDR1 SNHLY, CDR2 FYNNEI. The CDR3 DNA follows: TGTGCCAGCAGTGAGGCGGGGAACTACGAGCAGTTCTTC. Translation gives CASSEAGNYEQFF.

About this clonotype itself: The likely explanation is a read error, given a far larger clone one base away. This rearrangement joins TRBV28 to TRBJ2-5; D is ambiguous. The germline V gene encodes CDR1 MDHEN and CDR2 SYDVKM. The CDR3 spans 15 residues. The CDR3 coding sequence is TGTGCCAGCAGTTTACTGGCCCCCCGGGCCAATGAGCAGCTCTTC. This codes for CASSLLAPRANEQLF.

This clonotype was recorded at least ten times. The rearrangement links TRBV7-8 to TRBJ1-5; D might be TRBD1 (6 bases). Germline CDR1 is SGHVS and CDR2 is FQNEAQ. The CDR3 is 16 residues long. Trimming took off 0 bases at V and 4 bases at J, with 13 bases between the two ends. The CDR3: CASSLAGAGINQPQHF. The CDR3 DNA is TGTGCCAGCAGCTTAGCGGGGGCGGGGATAAATCAGCCCCAGCATTTT.

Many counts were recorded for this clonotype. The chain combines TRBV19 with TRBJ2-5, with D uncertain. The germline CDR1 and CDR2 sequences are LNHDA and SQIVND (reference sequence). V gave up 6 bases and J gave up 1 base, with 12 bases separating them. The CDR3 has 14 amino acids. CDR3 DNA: TGTGCCAGTAGCTCGGCGGCGTTCCAAGAGACCCAGTACTTC. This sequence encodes CASSSAAFQETQYF.

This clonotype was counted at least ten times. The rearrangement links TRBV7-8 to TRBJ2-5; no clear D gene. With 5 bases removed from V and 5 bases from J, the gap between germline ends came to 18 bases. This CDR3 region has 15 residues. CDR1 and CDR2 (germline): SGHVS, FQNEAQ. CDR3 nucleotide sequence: TGTGCCAGCAGCCTCAGGCCACACCCCGCGGAGACCCAGTACTTC. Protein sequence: CASSLRPHPAETQYF.

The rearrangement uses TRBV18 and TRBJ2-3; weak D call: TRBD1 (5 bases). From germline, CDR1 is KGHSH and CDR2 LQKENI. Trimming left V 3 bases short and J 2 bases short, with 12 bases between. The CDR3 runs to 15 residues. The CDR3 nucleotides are TGTGCCAGCTCACCGAGGCCGGACATCACAGATACGCAGTATTTT. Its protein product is CASSPRPDITDTQYF. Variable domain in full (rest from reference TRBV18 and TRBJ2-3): NAGVMQNPRHLVRRRGQEARLRCSPMKGHSHVYWYRQLPEEGLKFMVYLQKENIIDESGMPKERFSAEFPKEGPSILRIQQVVRGDSAAYFCASSPRPDITDTQYFGPGTRLTVL.

The chain's CDR3 is CASSFEVGGYTF. The CDR3 DNA sequence: TGTGCCAGCAGCTTCGAGGTTGGTGGCTACACCTTC. The J gene is TRBJ1-2, the V gene TRBV7-2; no firm D call. CDR3 length: 12 amino acids. V gave up 3 bases and J gave up 7 bases, with 9 bases separating them. The germline V gene has CDR1 SGHTA and CDR2 FQGNSA.

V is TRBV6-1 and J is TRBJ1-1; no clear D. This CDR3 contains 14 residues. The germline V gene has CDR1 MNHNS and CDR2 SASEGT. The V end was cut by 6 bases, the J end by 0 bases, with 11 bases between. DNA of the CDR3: TGTGCCAGCAGCCCCGTATTCCTGAACACTGAAGCTTTCTTT. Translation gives CASSPVFLNTEAFF.

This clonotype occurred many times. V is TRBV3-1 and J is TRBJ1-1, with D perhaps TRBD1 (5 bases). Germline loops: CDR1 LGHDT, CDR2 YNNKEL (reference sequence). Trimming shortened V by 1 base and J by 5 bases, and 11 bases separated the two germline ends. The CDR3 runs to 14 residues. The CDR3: CASSQVQGGTEAFF. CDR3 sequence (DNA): TGTGCCAGCAGCCAAGTTCAGGGAGGTACTGAAGCTTTCTTT.

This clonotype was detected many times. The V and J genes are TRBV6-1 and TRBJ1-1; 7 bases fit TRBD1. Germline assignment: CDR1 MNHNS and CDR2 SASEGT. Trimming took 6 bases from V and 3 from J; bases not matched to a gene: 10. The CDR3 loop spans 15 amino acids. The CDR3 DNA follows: TGTGCCAGCAGGGTACCTACAGGGGTGGACACTGAAGCTTTCTTT. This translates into CASRVPTGVDTEAFF.

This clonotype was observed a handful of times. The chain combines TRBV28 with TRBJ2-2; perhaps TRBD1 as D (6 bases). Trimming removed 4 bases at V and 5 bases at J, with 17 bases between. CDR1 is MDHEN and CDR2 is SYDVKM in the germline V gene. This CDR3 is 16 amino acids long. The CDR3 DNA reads TGTGCCAGCAGTTCCCGACAGGAGGTGCTTACCGGGGAGCTGTTTTTT. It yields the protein CASSSRQEVLTGELFF. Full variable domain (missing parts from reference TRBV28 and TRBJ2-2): DVKVTQSSRYLVKRTGEKVFLECVQDMDHENMFWYRQDPGLGLRLIYFSYDVKMKEKGDIPEGYSVSREKKERFSLILESASTNQTSMYLCASSSRQEVLTGELFFGEGSRLTVL.

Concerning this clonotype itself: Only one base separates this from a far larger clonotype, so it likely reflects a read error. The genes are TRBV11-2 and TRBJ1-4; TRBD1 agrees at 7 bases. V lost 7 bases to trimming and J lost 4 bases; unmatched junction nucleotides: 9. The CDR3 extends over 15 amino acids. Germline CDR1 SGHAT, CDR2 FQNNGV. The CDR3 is CASIRQGQGNEKLFF. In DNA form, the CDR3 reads TGTGCCAGCATCCGACAGGGCCAGGGTAATGAAAAACTGTTTTTT.

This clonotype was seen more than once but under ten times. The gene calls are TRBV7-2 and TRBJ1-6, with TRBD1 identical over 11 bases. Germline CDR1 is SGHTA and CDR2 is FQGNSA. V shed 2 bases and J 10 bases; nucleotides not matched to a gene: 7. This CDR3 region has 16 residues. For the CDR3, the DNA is TGTGCCAGCAGCTTAACGGGGGACAGGGGGATGTCACCCCTCCACTTT. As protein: CASSLTGDRGMSPLHF.

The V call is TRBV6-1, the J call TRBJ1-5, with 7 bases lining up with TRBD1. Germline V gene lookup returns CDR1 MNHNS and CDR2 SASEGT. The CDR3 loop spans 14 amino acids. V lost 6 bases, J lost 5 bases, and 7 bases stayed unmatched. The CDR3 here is CASSLDRNYQPQHF. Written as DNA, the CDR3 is TGTGCCAGCAGCCTGGACAGGAACTATCAGCCCCAGCATTTT.

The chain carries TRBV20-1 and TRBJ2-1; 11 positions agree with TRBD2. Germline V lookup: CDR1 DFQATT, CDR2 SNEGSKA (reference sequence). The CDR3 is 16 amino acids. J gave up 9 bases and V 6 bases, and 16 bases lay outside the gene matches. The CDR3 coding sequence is TGCAGTGCGAGACCTAGCGGGAGGCCCAATGGGGGTGAGCAGTTCTTC. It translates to CSARPSGRPNGGEQFF.

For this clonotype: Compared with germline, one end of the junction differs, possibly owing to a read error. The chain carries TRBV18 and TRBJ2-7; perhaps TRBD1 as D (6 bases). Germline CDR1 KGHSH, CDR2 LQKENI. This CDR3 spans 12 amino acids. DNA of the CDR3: TGTGCCAGCCCACCCGGACAGTTCGAGCAGTACTTC. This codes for CASPPGQFEQYF.

In nucleotides, the CDR3 is TGTGCCAGCAAAGCGGGAGGAAAGCCAGATACGCAGTATTTT. This sequence encodes CASKAGGKPDTQYF. The chain employs TRBV6-1 and TRBJ2-3, with 9 nucleotides matching TRBD2. This CDR3 has 14 amino acids. The V gene's germline CDR1 is MNHNS and CDR2 SASEGT. The trim removed 7 bases at V and 4 bases at J, leaving 6 bases unmatched.

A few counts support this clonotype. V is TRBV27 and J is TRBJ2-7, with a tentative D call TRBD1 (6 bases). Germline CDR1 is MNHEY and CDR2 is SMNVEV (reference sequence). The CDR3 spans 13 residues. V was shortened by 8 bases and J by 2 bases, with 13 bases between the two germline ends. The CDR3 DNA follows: TGTGCCAGCGCCCGGGACACAACCTACGAGCAGTACTTC. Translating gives CASARDTTYEQYF.